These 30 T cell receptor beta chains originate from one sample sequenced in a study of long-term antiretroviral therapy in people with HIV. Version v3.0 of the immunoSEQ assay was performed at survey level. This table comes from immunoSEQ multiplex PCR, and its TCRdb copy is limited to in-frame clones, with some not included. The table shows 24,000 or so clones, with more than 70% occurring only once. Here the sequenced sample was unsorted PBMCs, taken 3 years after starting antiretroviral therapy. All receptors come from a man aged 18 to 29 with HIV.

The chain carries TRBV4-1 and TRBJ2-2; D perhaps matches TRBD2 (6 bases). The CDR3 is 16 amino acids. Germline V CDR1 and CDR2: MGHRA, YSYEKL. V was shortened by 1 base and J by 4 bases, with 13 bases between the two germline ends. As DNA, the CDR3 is TGCGCCAGCAGCCAAGGCACTAGGAGGGTCACCGGGGAGCTGTTTTTT. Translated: CASSQGTRRVTGELFF.

CDR3 sequence (DNA): TGTGCCAGCAGCTCCCACTATCCCGGGTTAGGCTACGAGCAGTACTTC. Translation gives CASSSHYPGLGYEQYF. This chain uses TRBV11-2 with TRBJ2-7; D is unresolved. The CDR3 has 16 amino acids. V was trimmed by 4 bases and J by 3 bases, leaving 19 bases between them. Germline V gives CDR1 SGHAT, CDR2 FQNNGV.

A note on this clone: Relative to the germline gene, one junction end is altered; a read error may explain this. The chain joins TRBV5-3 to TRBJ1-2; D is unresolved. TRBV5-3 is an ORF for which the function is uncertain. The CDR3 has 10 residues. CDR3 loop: CARTLGGYTF. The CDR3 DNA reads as TGTGCCAGAACCTTGGGAGGCTACACCTTC.

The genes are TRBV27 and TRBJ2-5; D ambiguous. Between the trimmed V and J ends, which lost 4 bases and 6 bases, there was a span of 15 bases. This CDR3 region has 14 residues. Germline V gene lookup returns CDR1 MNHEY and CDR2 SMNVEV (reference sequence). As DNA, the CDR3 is TGTGCCAGCAGTTCCCGGGCCCTCAGGCAGACCCAGTACTTC. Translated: CASSSRALRQTQYF.

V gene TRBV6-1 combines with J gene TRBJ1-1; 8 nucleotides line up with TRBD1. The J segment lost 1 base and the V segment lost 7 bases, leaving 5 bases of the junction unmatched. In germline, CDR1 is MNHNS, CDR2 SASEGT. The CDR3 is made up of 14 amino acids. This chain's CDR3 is CASTRGTGNTEAFF. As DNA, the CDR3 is TGTGCCAGCACCCGGGGGACAGGGAACACTGAAGCTTTCTTT.

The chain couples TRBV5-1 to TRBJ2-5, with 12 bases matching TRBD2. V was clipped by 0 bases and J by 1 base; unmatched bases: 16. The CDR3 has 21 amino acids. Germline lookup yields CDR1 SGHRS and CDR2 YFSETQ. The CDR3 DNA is TGCGCCAGCAGCTTGGCGCCTCGAGGACTAGCGGGGCTTTCCCTCCAAGAGACCCAGTACTTC. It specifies CASSLAPRGLAGLSLQETQYF. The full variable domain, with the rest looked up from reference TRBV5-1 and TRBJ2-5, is KAGVTQTPRYLIKTRGQQVTLSCSPISGHRSVSWYQQTPGQGLQFLFEYFSETQRNKGNFPGRFSGRQFSNSRSEMNVSTLELGDSALYLCASSLAPRGLAGLSLQETQYFGPGTRLLVL.

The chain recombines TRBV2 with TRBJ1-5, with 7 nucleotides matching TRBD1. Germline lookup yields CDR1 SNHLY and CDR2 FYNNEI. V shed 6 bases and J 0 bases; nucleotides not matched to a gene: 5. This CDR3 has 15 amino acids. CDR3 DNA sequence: TGTGCCAGCAGCACCGGGACAGTTAGCAATCAGCCCCAGCATTTT. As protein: CASSTGTVSNQPQHF.

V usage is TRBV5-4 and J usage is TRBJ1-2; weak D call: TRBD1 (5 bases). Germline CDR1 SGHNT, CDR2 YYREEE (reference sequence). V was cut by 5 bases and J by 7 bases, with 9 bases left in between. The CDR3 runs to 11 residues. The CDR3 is CASSPGGGYTF. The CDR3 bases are TGTGCCAGCAGTCCGGGGGGTGGCTACACCTTC.

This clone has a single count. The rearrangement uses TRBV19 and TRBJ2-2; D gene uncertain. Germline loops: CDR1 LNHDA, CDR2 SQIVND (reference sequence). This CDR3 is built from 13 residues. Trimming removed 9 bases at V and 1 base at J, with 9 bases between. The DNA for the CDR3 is TGTGCCAGCATCCGAAAGAACACCGGGGAGCTGTTTTTT. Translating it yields CASIRKNTGELFF. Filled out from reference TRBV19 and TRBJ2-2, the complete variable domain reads DGGITQSPKYLFRKEGQNVTLSCEQNLNHDAMYWYRQDPGQGLRLIYYSQIVNDFQKGDIAEGYSVSREKKESFPLTVTSAQKNPTAFYLCASIRKNTGELFFGEGSRLTVL.

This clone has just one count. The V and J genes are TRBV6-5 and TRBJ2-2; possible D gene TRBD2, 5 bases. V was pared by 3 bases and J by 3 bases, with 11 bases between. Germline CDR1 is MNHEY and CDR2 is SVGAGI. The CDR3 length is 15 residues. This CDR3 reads CASSYAGGYTGELFF. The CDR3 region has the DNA TGTGCCAGCAGTTATGCTGGAGGATACACCGGGGAGCTGTTTTTT.

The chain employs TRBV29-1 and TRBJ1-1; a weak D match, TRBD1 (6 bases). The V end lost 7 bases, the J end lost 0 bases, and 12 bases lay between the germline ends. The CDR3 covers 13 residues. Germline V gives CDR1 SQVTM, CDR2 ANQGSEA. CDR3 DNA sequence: TGCAGCGCCAGAAGGACAGTGAACACTGAAGCTTTCTTT. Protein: CSARRTVNTEAFF. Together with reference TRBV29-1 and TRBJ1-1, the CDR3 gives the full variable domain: SAVISQKPSRDICQRGTSLTIQCQVDSQVTMMFWYRQQPGQSLTLIATANQGSEATYESGFVIDKFPISRPNLTFSTLTVSNMSPEDSSIYLCSARRTVNTEAFFGQGTRLTVV.

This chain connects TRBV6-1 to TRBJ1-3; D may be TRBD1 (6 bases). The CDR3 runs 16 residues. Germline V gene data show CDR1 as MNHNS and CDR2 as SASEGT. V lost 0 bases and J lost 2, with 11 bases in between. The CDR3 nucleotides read TGTGCCAGCAGTGAAGCTGGGGGGGCTACTGGAAACACCATATATTTT. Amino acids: CASSEAGGATGNTIYF.

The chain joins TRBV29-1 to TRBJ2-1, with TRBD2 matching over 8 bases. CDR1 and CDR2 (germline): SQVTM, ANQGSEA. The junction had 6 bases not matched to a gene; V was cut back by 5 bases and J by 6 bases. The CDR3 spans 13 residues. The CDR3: CSVPSGGLNEQFF. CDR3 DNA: TGCAGCGTTCCAAGCGGGGGCCTCAATGAGCAGTTCTTC.

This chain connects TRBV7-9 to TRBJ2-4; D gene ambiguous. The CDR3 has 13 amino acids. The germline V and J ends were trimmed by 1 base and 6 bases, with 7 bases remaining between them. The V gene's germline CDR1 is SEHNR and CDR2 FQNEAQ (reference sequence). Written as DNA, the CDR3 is TGTGCCAGCAGCTTAGTTTTGATAAACATTCAGTACTTC. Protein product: CASSLVLINIQYF.

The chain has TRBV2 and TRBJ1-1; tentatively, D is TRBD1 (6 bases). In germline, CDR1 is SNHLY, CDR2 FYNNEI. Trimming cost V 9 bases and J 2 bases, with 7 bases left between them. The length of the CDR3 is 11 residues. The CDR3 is CARQGNTEAFF. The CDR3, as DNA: TGTGCCAGACAGGGTAACACTGAAGCTTTCTTT.

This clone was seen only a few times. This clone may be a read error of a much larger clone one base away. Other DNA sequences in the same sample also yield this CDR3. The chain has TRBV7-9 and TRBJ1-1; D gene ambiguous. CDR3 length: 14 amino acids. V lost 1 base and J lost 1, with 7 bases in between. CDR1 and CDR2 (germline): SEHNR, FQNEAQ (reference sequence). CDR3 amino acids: CASSLVFENTEAFF. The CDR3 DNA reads TGTGCCAGCAGCTTAGTTTTCGAGAACACTGAAGCTTTCTTT. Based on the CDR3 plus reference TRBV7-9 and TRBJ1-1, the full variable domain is DTGVSQNPRHKITKRGQNVTFRCDPISEHNRLYWYRQTLGQGPEFLTYFQNEAQLEKSRLLSDRFSAERPKGSFSTLEIQRTEQGDSAMYLCASSLVFENTEAFFGQGTRLTVV.

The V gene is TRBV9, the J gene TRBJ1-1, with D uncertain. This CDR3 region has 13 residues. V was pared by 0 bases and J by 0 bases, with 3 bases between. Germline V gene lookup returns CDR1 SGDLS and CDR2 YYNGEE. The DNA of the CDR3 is TGTGCCAGCAGCGTAGGTATGAACACTGAAGCTTTCTTT. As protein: CASSVGMNTEAFF.

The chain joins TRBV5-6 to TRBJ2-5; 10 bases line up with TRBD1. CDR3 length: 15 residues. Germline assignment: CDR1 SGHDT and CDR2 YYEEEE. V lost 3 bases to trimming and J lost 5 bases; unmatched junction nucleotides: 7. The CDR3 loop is CASSWGQGLRETQYF. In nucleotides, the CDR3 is TGTGCCAGCAGCTGGGGACAGGGGCTAAGGGAGACCCAGTACTTC.

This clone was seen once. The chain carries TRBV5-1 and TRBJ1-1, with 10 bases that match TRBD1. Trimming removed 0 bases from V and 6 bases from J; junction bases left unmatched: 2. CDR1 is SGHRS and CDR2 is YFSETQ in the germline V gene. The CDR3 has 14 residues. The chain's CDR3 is CASSLETGGPEAFF. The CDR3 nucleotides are TGCGCCAGCAGCTTGGAGACAGGGGGCCCTGAAGCTTTCTTT.

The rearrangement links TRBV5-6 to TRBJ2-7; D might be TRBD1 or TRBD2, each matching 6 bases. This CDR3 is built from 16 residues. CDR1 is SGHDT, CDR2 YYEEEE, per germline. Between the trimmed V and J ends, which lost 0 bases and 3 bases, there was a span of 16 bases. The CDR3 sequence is CASSLAAGTIIYEQYF. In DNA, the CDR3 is TGTGCCAGCAGCTTGGCCGCGGGGACAATTATCTACGAGCAGTACTTC. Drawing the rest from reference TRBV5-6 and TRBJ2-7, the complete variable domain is DAGVTQSPTHLIKTRGQQVTLRCSPKSGHDTVSWYQQALGQGPQFIFQYYEEEERQRGNFPDRFSGHQFPNYSSELNVNALLLGDSALYLCASSLAAGTIIYEQYFGPGTRLTVT.

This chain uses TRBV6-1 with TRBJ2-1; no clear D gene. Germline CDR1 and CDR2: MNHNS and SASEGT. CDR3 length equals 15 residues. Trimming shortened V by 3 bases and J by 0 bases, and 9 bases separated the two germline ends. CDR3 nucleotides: TGTGCCAGCAGTGAGAGGTGGAGCTCCTACAATGAGCAGTTCTTC. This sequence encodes CASSERWSSYNEQFF.

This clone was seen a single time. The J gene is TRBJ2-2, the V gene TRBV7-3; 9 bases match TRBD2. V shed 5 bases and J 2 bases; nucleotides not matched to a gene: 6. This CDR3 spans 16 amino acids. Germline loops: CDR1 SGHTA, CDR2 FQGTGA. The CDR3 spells CASSPNSGGNTGELFF. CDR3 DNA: TGTGCCAGCAGCCCAAATAGCGGGGGCAACACCGGGGAGCTGTTTTTT.

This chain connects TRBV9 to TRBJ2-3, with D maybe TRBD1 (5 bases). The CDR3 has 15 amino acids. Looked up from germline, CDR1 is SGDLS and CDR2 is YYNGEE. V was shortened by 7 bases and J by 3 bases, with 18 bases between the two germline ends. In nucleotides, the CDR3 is TGTGCCAGCGGGCTAGGGGATGGCCAGACAGATACGCAGTATTTT. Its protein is CASGLGDGQTDTQYF.

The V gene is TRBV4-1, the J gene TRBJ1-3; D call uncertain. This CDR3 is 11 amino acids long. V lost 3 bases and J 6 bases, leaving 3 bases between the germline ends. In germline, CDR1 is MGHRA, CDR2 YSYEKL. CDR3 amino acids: CASSQLNTIYF. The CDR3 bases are TGCGCCAGCAGCCAGTTAAACACCATATATTTT.

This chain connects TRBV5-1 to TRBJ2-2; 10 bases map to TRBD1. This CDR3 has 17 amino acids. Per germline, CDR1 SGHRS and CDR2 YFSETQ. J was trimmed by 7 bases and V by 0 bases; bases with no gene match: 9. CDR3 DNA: TGCGCCAGCAGCTTGGGTGACAGGGGGCTGTCGAGCGGGGAGCTGTTTTTT. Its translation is CASSLGDRGLSSGELFF.

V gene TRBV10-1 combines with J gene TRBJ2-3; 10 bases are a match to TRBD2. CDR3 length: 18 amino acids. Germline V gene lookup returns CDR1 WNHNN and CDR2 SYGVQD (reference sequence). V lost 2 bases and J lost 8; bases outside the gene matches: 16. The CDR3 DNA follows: TGCGCCAGCAGTGAGCCCGGACTAGCGGAGGTTGGTTATGGTACGCAGTATTTT. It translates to CASSEPGLAEVGYGTQYF.

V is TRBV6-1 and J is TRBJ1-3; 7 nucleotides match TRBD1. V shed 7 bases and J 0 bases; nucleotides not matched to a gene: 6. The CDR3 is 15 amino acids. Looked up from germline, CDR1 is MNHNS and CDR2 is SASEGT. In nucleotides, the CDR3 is TGTGCCAGCATCGAGGGGGCGAGCTCTGGAAACACCATATATTTT. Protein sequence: CASIEGASSGNTIYF.

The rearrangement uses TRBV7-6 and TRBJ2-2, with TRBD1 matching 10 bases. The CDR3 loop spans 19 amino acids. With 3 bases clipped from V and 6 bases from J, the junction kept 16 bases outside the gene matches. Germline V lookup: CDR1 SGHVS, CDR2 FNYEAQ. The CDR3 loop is CASSFFPIGTGERAGELFF. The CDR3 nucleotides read TGTGCCAGCAGCTTCTTCCCTATCGGGACAGGGGAAAGGGCCGGGGAGCTGTTTTTT.

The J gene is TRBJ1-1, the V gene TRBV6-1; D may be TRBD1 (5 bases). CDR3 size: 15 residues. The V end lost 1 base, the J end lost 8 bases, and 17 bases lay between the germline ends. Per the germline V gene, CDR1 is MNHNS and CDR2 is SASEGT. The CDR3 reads CASSEGLSSQDEAFF. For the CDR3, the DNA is TGTGCCAGCAGTGAAGGCCTTTCCTCACAGGACGAAGCTTTCTTT.

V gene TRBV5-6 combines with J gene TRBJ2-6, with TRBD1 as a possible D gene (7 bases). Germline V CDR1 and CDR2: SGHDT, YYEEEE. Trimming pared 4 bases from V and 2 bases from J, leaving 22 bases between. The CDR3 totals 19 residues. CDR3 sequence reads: CASSKPWGDSLAGANVLTF. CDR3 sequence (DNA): TGTGCCAGCAGCAAACCGTGGGGGGACAGCCTGGCTGGGGCCAACGTCCTGACTTTC.